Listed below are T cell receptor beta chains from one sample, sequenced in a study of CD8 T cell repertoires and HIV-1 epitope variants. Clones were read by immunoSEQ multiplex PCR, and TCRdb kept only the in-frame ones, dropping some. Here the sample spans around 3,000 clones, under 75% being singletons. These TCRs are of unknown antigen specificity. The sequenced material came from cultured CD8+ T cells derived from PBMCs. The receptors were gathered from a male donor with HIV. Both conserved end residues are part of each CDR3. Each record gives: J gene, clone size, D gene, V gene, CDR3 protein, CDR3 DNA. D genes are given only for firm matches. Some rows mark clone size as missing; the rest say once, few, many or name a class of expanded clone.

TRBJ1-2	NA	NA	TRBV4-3	CASSQGIVVAF	TGCGCCAGCAGCCAAGGGATCGTCGTAGCCTTC
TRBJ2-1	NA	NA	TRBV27	CASSLSGVGNEQFF	TGTGCCAGCAGTTTATCAGGGGTGGGGAATGAGCAGTTCTTC
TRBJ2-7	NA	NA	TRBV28	CASRKYGSYEQYF	TGTGCCAGCCGAAAATATGGCTCCTACGAGCAGTACTTC
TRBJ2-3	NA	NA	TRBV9	CASSVDGDFTDTQYF	TGTGCCAGCAGCGTAGATGGGGATTTTACAGATACGCAGTATTTT
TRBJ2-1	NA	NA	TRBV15	CATSSRLGGALVEQFF	TGTGCCACCAGCAGTCGCCTCGGGGGCGCATTGGTGGAGCAGTTCTTC
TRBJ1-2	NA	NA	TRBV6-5	CASSPQGGFHGYTF	TGTGCCAGCAGTCCCCAGGGAGGGTTTCATGGCTACACCTTC
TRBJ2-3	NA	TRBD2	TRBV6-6	CASSTRGELGTQYF	TGTGCCAGCAGTACCCGGGGGGAACTGGGTACGCAGTATTTT
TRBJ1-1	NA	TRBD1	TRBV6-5	CASSYANRGMNTEAFF	TGTGCCAGCAGTTACGCGAACAGGGGGATGAACACTGAAGCTTTCTTT
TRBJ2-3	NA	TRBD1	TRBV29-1	CSVQQGGTDTQYF	TGCAGCGTGCAACAGGGGGGCACAGATACGCAGTATTTT
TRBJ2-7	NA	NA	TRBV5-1	CASSLGTGSSYEQYF	TGCGCCAGCAGCTTGGGGACCGGAAGCTCCTACGAGCAGTACTTC
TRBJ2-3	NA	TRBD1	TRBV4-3	CASSQDRGLADTQYF	TGCGCCAGCAGCCAAGATAGGGGGCTTGCAGATACGCAGTATTTT
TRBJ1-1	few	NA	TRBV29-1	CSASLTDMNTEAFF	TGCAGCGCATCCCTGACAGATATGAACACTGAAGCTTTCTTT
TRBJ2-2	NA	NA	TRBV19	CASSILPGGGRAKTGELFF	TGTGCCAGTAGTATCCTGCCAGGGGGAGGAAGGGCCAAGACCGGGGAGCTGTTTTTT
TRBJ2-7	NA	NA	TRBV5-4	CASSQTGASSYEQYF	TGTGCCAGCAGCCAAACTGGGGCCAGCTCCTACGAGCAGTACTTC
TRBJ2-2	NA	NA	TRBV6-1	CASSSGTLNTGELFF	TGTGCCAGCAGCTCCGGGACTCTTAACACCGGGGAGCTGTTTTTT
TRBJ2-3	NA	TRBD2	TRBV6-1	CASILAGADTQYF	TGTGCCAGCATCCTAGCGGGGGCAGATACGCAGTATTTT
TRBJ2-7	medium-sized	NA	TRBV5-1	CASSPELDYYEQYF	TGCGCCAGCAGCCCTGAGTTGGATTACTACGAGCAGTACTTC
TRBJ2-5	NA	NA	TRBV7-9	CASSPIFDGETQYF	TGTGCCAGCAGCCCCATTTTTGATGGGGAGACCCAGTACTTC
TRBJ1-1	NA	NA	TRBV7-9	CASSLYDPVAEAFF	TGTGCCAGCAGCTTATATGACCCTGTCGCTGAAGCTTTCTTT
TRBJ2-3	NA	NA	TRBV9	CASSVGGGASTDTQYF	TGTGCCAGCAGCGTAGGAGGGGGGGCTAGCACAGATACGCAGTATTTT
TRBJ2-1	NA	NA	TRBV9	CASSVGSANEQFF	TGTGCCAGCAGCGTAGGGTCAGCCAATGAGCAGTTCTTC
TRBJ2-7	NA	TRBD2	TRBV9	CASSPSSGRGAYEQYF	TGTGCCAGCAGCCCTTCTAGCGGCCGAGGAGCCTACGAGCAGTACTTC
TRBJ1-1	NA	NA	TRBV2	CASSDWGNTEAFF	TGTGCCAGCAGTGACTGGGGGAACACTGAAGCTTTCTTT
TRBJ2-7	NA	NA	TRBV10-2	CASRGGWGKGTYEQYF	TGCGCCAGCAGGGGGGGATGGGGCAAGGGTACCTACGAGCAGTACTTC
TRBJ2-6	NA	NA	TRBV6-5	CASTLVSGANVLTF	TGTGCCAGCACCTTAGTATCTGGGGCCAACGTCCTGACTTTC
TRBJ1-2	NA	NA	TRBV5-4	CASSLGIDWTNGYTF	TGTGCCAGCAGCTTGGGCATTGACTGGACGAATGGCTACACCTTC
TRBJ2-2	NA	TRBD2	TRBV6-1	CASSVLAGGVTGELFF	TGTGCCAGCAGTGTCCTAGCGGGAGGAGTCACCGGGGAGCTGTTTTTT
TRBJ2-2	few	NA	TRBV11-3	CASSFRRTGELFF	TGTGCCAGCAGCTTTAGAAGGACCGGGGAGCTGTTTTTT
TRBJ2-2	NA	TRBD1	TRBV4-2	CASSQGQGPANTGELFF	TGTGCCAGCAGCCAAGGACAGGGCCCCGCGAACACCGGGGAGCTGTTTTTT
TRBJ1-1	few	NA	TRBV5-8	CASSLVLYAFF	TGTGCCAGCAGCTTGGTCTTGTATGCTTTCTTT
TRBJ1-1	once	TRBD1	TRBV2	CASSAVGQGNLFSTEAFF	TGTGCCAGCAGTGCGGTGGGACAGGGGAATCTTTTTAGCACTGAAGCTTTCTTT
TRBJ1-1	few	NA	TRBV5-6	CASSLFSGTEAFF	TGTGCCAGCAGCTTGTTCAGTGGCACTGAAGCTTTCTTT
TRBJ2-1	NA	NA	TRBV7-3	CASSWRQSSYNEQFF	TGTGCCAGCAGTTGGAGACAGAGCTCCTACAATGAGCAGTTCTTC
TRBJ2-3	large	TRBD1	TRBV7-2	CASSPGQGNTDTQYF	TGTGCCAGCAGCCCAGGACAGGGCAACACAGATACGCAGTATTTT
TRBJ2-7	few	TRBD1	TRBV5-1	CASSLGGWTGVPYEQYF	TGCGCCAGCAGCTTGGGGGGATGGACAGGGGTCCCTTACGAGCAGTACTTC
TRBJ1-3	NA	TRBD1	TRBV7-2	CASSTDRGSGNTIYF	TGTGCCAGCAGCACGGACAGGGGCTCTGGAAACACCATATATTTT
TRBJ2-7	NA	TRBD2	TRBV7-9	CASSPSGTDEQYF	TGTGCCAGCAGCCCTAGCGGGACTGACGAGCAGTACTTC
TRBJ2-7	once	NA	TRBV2	CASSEVSSYEQYF	TGTGCCAGCAGTGAGGTCAGCTCCTACGAGCAGTACTTC
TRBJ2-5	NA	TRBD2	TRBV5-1	CASSSPVAGDQETQYF	TGCGCCAGCAGCTCCCCCGTAGCGGGGGACCAAGAGACCCAGTACTTC
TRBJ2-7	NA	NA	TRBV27	CASSPTTTYEQYF	TGTGCCAGCAGCCCAACAACAACCTACGAGCAGTACTTC
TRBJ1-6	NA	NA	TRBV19	CASRGGYTNSPLHF	TGTGCCAGTCGAGGAGGGTATACGAATTCACCCCTCCACTTT
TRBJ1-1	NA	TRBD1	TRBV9	CASSDDRETEAFF	TGTGCCAGCAGTGATGACAGGGAAACTGAAGCTTTCTTT
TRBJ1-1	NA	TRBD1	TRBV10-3	CAISAGDAGTADEAFF	TGTGCCATCAGTGCCGGAGACGCGGGGACAGCTGATGAAGCTTTCTTT
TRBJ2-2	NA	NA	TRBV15	CATSRDPGSETGELFF	TGTGCCACCAGCAGAGACCCGGGTTCAGAGACCGGGGAGCTGTTTTTT
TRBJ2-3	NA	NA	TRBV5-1	CASSLGGTDQNTQYF	TGCGCCAGCAGCTTGGGCGGGACAGATCAAAATACGCAGTATTTT
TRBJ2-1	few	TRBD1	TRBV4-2	CASSPGTGINEQFF	TGTGCCAGCAGCCCCGGGACAGGGATCAATGAGCAGTTCTTC
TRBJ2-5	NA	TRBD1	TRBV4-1	CASSQSTGGDQETQYF	TGCGCCAGCAGCCAGTCGACAGGGGGGGACCAAGAGACCCAGTACTTC